The 19 T cell receptor beta chains in this list originate from one sample, sequenced in a study of a mutant IDH1 vaccine in newly diagnosed glioma. Time point defined: week 47, end of study. Vaccination used 300 ug of mutant IDH1 20-mer peptide per dose, with topical imiquimod. Here immunoSEQ multiplex PCR was the method, and the copy in TCRdb shows in-frame clones only, minus some. The sample holds some 50,000 clones, around 84% seen once. Antigen specificity for these receptors is unknown. The sequencing here drew on PBMCs, taken from a glioma patient whose treatment included an IDH1 peptide vaccine. These receptor sequences come from a woman aged 25 to 39 with glioma. Some clones in this sample may be carry-over from other donors' samples.

V is TRBV10-2 and J is TRBJ2-4, with a weak D call TRBD1 (6 bases). V was pared by 6 bases and J by 0 bases, with 21 bases between. CDR1 is WSHSY, CDR2 SAAADI, per germline. This CDR3 is built from 18 residues. CDR3 bases: TGCGCCAGCAGCGGGCGGGCAGGGGTTCTTGGAGCCAAAAACATTCAGTACTTC. Translating it yields CASSGRAGVLGAKNIQYF.

The J gene is TRBJ1-5, the V gene TRBV5-8; 7 bases align to TRBD1. The V gene's germline CDR1 is SGHTS and CDR2 YDEGEE. This CDR3 comprises 17 residues. Trimming removed 4 bases from V and 2 bases from J; junction bases left unmatched: 12. DNA of the CDR3: TGTGCCAGCAGCCCATTACTAGGGGGCCTCGGCAATCAGCCCCAGCATTTT. Its protein is CASSPLLGGLGNQPQHF.

The chain links TRBV19 to TRBJ1-1; D call uncertain. Germline CDR1 and CDR2: LNHDA and SQIVND (reference sequence). The V gene lost 3 bases and the J gene lost 4 bases, with 6 bases spanning the gap. The CDR3 extends over 12 amino acids. CDR3 sequence: CASSMEGTEAFF. The CDR3, as DNA: TGTGCCAGTAGTATGGAGGGCACTGAAGCTTTCTTT. Looking up the rest from reference TRBV19 and TRBJ1-1 gives the full variable domain: DGGITQSPKYLFRKEGQNVTLSCEQNLNHDAMYWYRQDPGQGLRLIYYSQIVNDFQKGDIAEGYSVSREKKESFPLTVTSAQKNPTAFYLCASSMEGTEAFFGQGTRLTVV.

The CDR3 DNA follows: TGTGCCAGCAGTGAAGGAGGGTTCAAGTACGAGCAGTACTTC. Translation: CASSEGGFKYEQYF. This chain joins TRBV6-1 and TRBJ2-7; the D gene is possibly TRBD2 (5 bases). CDR1 is MNHNS and CDR2 is SASEGT in the germline V gene. The CDR3 is 14 residues long. The germline V and J ends were trimmed by 1 base and 4 bases, with 11 bases remaining between them.

This sequence joins TRBV18 and TRBJ2-3, with 9 nucleotides matching TRBD2. The CDR3 has 15 residues. Germline values: CDR1 KGHSH, CDR2 LQKENI. Trimming cost V 3 bases and J 3 bases; bases outside gene matches: 4. CDR3 in amino acids: CASSPQAGGTDTQYF. As DNA, the CDR3 is TGTGCCAGCTCACCCCAAGCGGGAGGAACAGATACGCAGTATTTT.

The chain is built from TRBV29-1 and TRBJ2-3, with no clear D. The CDR3 is 13 residues long. Trimming took 4 bases from V and 0 from J, leaving 8 bases between them. Germline CDR1 reads SQVTM; CDR2 reads ANQGSEA. CDR3 protein: CSVVRSSTDTQYF. The CDR3 nucleotides are TGCAGCGTTGTGCGGAGTAGCACAGATACGCAGTATTTT.

The chain employs TRBV28 and TRBJ2-7, with a weak D call TRBD2 (5 bases). The V and J ends lost 10 bases and 9 bases respectively, with 31 bases between them. The CDR3 loop spans 16 amino acids. Germline values: CDR1 MDHEN, CDR2 SYDVKM. CDR3 bases: TGTGCCACCACCCCACCCGGACTGATATACGCTATGGGGCAGTACTTC. Protein product: CATTPPGLIYAMGQYF. The full variable domain, in which reference TRBV28 and TRBJ2-7 provide the parts outside the CDR3, is DVKVTQSSRYLVKRTGEKVFLECVQDMDHENMFWYRQDPGLGLRLIYFSYDVKMKEKGDIPEGYSVSREKKERFSLILESASTNQTSMYLCATTPPGLIYAMGQYFGPGTRLTVT.

The chain employs TRBV7-2 and TRBJ2-1, with D perhaps matching TRBD2 (5 bases). CDR3 length: 11 amino acids. The V and J ends lost 4 bases and 9 bases respectively, with 7 bases between them. Germline values: CDR1 SGHTA, CDR2 FQGNSA. The CDR3 DNA is TGTGCCAGCAGCTCCGGGGTTGAGCAGTTCTTC. It codes for CASSSGVEQFF.

This clone was seen more than once but under ten times. J is TRBJ1-1 and V is TRBV7-9; possibly TRBD1 for D (5 bases). Trimming shortened V by 7 bases and J by 1 base, and 19 bases separated the two germline ends. The CDR3 is 16 amino acids. Germline assignment: CDR1 SEHNR and CDR2 FQNEAQ (reference sequence). The CDR3 DNA follows: TGTGCCAGCAACTACCCTCTGGGGGTCACGAACACTGAAGCTTTCTTT. As protein: CASNYPLGVTNTEAFF.

The gene calls are TRBV4-1 and TRBJ2-1, with 7 bases lining up with TRBD1. The CDR3 is 17 amino acids. The V and J ends lost 0 bases and 4 bases, in that order; junction bases with no gene match: 9. Germline loops: CDR1 MGHRA, CDR2 YSYEKL. The CDR3, as DNA: TGCGCCAGCAGCCAAGATGCGGCAGGGGGTCCGTACAATGAGCAGTTCTTC. Translating gives CASSQDAAGGPYNEQFF.

The chain is built from TRBV7-3 and TRBJ2-7; D gene uncertain. Germline CDR1 and CDR2: SGHTA and FQGTGA. The CDR3 extends over 13 amino acids. Trimming removed 4 bases at V and 5 bases at J, with 12 bases between. The CDR3 here is CASSSGSHDEQYF. The CDR3, as DNA: TGTGCCAGCAGCTCCGGGTCGCATGACGAGCAGTACTTC.

This clone has more than one count but fewer than ten. V gene TRBV5-1 combines with J gene TRBJ1-1; perhaps TRBD1 as D (5 bases). V was cut by 5 bases and J by 3 bases, with 20 bases left in between. Germline CDR1 reads SGHRS; CDR2 reads YFSETQ. The CDR3 length is 16 residues. CDR3 region: CASSWRGVGQDTEAFF. In DNA form, the CDR3 reads TGCGCCAGCAGTTGGCGGGGCGTCGGTCAGGACACTGAAGCTTTCTTT.

This clone has more than one count but fewer than ten. The chain is built from TRBV7-9 and TRBJ1-2; D ambiguous. Germline CDR1 SEHNR, CDR2 FQNEAQ (reference sequence). The CDR3 loop spans 15 amino acids. V was pared by 5 bases and J by 5 bases, with 18 bases between. CDR3 bases: TGTGCCAGCAGCGGACGACCCACCTCCCCTTATGGCTACACCTTC. Protein: CASSGRPTSPYGYTF.

This clone was seen a handful of times. The rearrangement uses TRBV4-1 and TRBJ1-5, with D maybe TRBD1 (6 bases). Germline values: CDR1 MGHRA, CDR2 YSYEKL. The CDR3 extends over 15 amino acids. V lost 0 bases to trimming and J lost 7 bases, with 13 bases between them. CDR3 coding DNA: TGCGCCAGCAGCCAAGATAAAGGGGGAGGCCAGCCCCAGCATTTT. Its protein product is CASSQDKGGGQPQHF.

This clone has only a few counts. The genes are TRBV2 and TRBJ1-1; a weak D match, TRBD1 (6 bases). Trimming took off 4 bases at V and 4 bases at J, with 16 bases between the two ends. Germline V gene lookup returns CDR1 SNHLY and CDR2 FYNNEI. The CDR3 has 15 residues. CDR3 bases: TGTGCCAGCAGTGTTGCGGGGGCACGGAGCACTGAAGCTTTCTTT. As protein: CASSVAGARSTEAFF.

The chain joins TRBV21-1 to TRBJ2-2; the table's D gene call, TRBD1, was not cross checked with the DNA. TRBV21-1 is listed as a pseudogene. This CDR3 has 14 residues. The CDR3 here is CASSIRGTDGELFF. CDR3 DNA: TGTGCCAGCAGCATAAGGGGGACGGACGGGGAGCTGTTTTTT.

V is TRBV30 and J is TRBJ2-2, with D unresolved. V lost 0 bases and J lost 3, with 8 bases in between. In germline, CDR1 is GTSNPN, CDR2 SVGIG (reference sequence). The length of the CDR3 is 14 residues. CDR3 region: CAWSVYSYTGELFF. The CDR3, as DNA: TGTGCCTGGAGTGTTTACTCCTACACCGGGGAGCTGTTTTTT.

The V gene is TRBV5-6, the J gene TRBJ1-5; TRBD1 agrees at 9 bases. V was pared by 2 bases and J by 0 bases, with 3 bases of the junction left unmatched. The CDR3 length is 16 residues. Germline CDR1 reads SGHDT; CDR2 reads YYEEEE. The CDR3 reads CASSLQGAYSNQPQHF. DNA of the CDR3: TGTGCCAGCAGCTTACAGGGGGCTTATAGCAATCAGCCCCAGCATTTT.

This chain links TRBV19 with TRBJ2-1, with 13 bases that match TRBD2. This CDR3 is 16 amino acids long. Trimming removed 6 bases from V and 8 bases from J; junction bases left unmatched: 10. Germline CDR1 and CDR2: LNHDA and SQIVND (reference sequence). The CDR3 sequence: CASSKLAGGPLDEQFF. Here the CDR3 DNA reads TGTGCCAGTAGCAAACTAGCGGGAGGGCCGTTGGATGAGCAGTTCTTC.